This T cell receptor (beta chain) came from a study of CD8+ T cells in alopecia areata. Across the study: Those patients who were treated received oral tofacitinib, which was given at 5 to 10 mg twice daily for moderate-to-severe alopecia areata.

With respect to this clone: Its target is not known.

The treatment is: oral pan-JAK inhibitor, 5-10 mg twice daily. Sorted out of PBMCs were CD4+ T cells and CD8+ T cells. Whole-study results and caveats: Scalp clonality and expanded CD8+ clones among the top 100 were significantly decreased by tofacitinib. Normal scalp showed lower clonality than lesional scalp, especially alopecia totalis/universalis.

Germline V gene sequence: CDR1 LNHDA, CDR2 SQIVND (reference sequence). The CDR3 is 12 residues long. J gave up 5 bases and V 5 bases, and 0 bases lay outside the gene matches. It was cDNA, reverse transcribed from extracted RNA, that served as the sequencing template. Method: immunoSEQ multiplex PCR; TCRdb's copy keeps in-frame clones and lacks some. This sample carries 75,000 to 100,000 clones, more than 65% of them seen once, and the ten largest clones take roughly 17%. V usage is TRBV19 and J usage is TRBJ1-1, with TRBD1 matching over 9 bases. The origin of this receptor is a human donor with alopecia areata. The sequences come from CD8+ T cells sorted from blood, collected at approximately week 45, from a patient treated with tofacitinib. CDR3 protein: CASSDRGTEAFF. In nucleotides, the CDR3 is TGTGCCAGTAGTGACAGGGGGACTGAAGCTTTCTTT.